The 18 T cell receptor beta chains reported below all come from one sample, sequenced in a study of T cell repertoires in cytomegalovirus infection. TCRdb analysed the reads with MiXCR anew, one entry per CDR3 protein. The profile shows some 320,000 distinct CDR3 sequences, more than 8% of them singletons. Sequencing was carried out using PBMCs. The origin of the receptors is a human donor in good health (CMV status not recorded). Some clones in this sample may be carry-over from other donors' samples.

The CDR3 coding sequence is TGTGCCAGCAGTTACTCCCGACTCACAGATACGCAGTATTTT. It specifies CASSYSRLTDTQYF. The chain links TRBV6-6 to TRBJ2-3; D is unresolved. The germline V gene has CDR1 MNHNY and CDR2 SVGAGI (reference sequence). Trimming pared 0 bases from V and 2 bases from J, leaving 6 bases between. The CDR3 extends over 14 amino acids.

The rearrangement uses TRBV4-2 and TRBJ1-2; TRBD1 matches 8 bases. CDR1 is LGHNA, CDR2 YNFKEQ, per germline. CDR3 length equals 16 residues. The junction had 4 bases not matched to a gene; V was cut back by 1 base and J by 0 bases. CDR3 residues: CASSQAQGDSNYGYTF. Written as DNA, the CDR3 is TGTGCCAGCAGCCAAGCACAGGGGGATTCTAACTATGGCTACACCTTC.

The V and J genes are TRBV7-4 and TRBJ2-7; a possible D gene is TRBD1 (5 bases). The V end lost 3 bases, the J end lost 7 bases, and 10 bases lay between the germline ends. Germline assignment: CDR1 SGHVT and CDR2 SQSDAQ. The CDR3 is 12 residues long. The CDR3, as DNA: TGTGCCAGCAGCTTCGCCAGGGAAGAGCAGTACTTC. It is translated as CASSFAREEQYF.

This clonotype has at least ten counts. The chain recombines TRBV9 with TRBJ1-2, with a possible D match to TRBD1 (5 bases). The V gene's germline CDR1 is SGDLS and CDR2 YYNGEE. V lost 0 bases to trimming and J lost 6 bases, with 15 bases between them. The CDR3 covers 15 residues. CDR3 in DNA: TGTGCCAGCAGCGTAGGGGGGTCGGGCGCCGATGGCTACACCTTC. Protein sequence: CASSVGGSGADGYTF.

V gene TRBV7-9 combines with J gene TRBJ1-4; D ambiguous. With 0 bases removed from V and 5 bases from J, the gap between germline ends came to 10 bases. The CDR3 runs 15 residues. From germline, CDR1 is SEHNR and CDR2 FQNEAQ (reference sequence). CDR3 sequence: CASSLASVDNEKLFF. The CDR3 DNA reads as TGTGCCAGCAGCTTAGCGTCCGTGGACAATGAAAAACTGTTTTTT.

Remarks on this clonotype: The junction shows a germline mismatch at one end, possibly a read error. The CDR3, as DNA: TGTGCCAGCAGCTCCGAGGGGGGGTCCCGCCAAGAGAACCAGTACTTC. This translates into CASSSEGGSRQENQYF. The V and J genes are TRBV7-2 and TRBJ2-5; D may be TRBD2 (7 bases). CDR3 length: 16 residues. Germline-derived CDR1 and CDR2 are SGHTA and FQGNSA.

This clonotype was detected many times. The chain joins TRBV7-9 to TRBJ2-1, with TRBD2 matching 9 bases. The germline V gene encodes CDR1 SEHNR and CDR2 FQNEAQ (reference sequence). The CDR3 has 16 amino acids. V trimming: 0 bases; J trimming: 4 bases; junction bases outside the gene matches: 4. CDR3 sequence reads: CASSLASGRRYNEQFF. In nucleotides, the CDR3 is TGTGCCAGCAGCTTAGCTAGCGGGAGACGGTACAATGAGCAGTTCTTC.

This clonotype was detected only a few times. V and J are TRBV2 and TRBJ1-5, with D perhaps TRBD1 (5 bases). The CDR3 extends over 16 amino acids. The V gene lost 5 bases and the J gene lost 1 base, with 15 bases spanning the gap. From germline, CDR1 is SNHLY and CDR2 FYNNEI. This chain's CDR3 is CASSLTARESNQPQHF. The CDR3 nucleotides are TGTGCCAGCAGTTTGACAGCGAGGGAGAGCAATCAGCCCCAGCATTTT.

With regard to this clonotype: A junction end diverges from the germline sequence, so it may reflect a read error. The chain is built from TRBV19 and TRBJ2-7; D possibly corresponds to TRBD2 (6 bases). Germline loops: CDR1 LNHDA, CDR2 SQIVND (reference sequence). This CDR3 spans 14 amino acids. CDR3 sequence reads: CASSIGRGSHEQHF. In DNA, the CDR3 is TGTGCCAGTAGTATAGGGAGGGGTAGCCACGAGCAGCACTTC.

This clonotype was counted between two and nine times. The chain recombines TRBV28 with TRBJ2-3; a weak D match, TRBD1 (6 bases). The germline V gene has CDR1 MDHEN and CDR2 SYDVKM. The CDR3 contains 13 residues. V was trimmed by 3 bases and J by 7 bases, leaving 11 bases between them. The CDR3 is CASSLGAVHTQYF. DNA of the CDR3: TGTGCCAGCAGTTTGGGGGCAGTGCATACGCAGTATTTT.

The rearrangement links TRBV20-1 to TRBJ1-1, with a tentative D call TRBD1 (6 bases). CDR1 and CDR2 (germline): DFQATT, SNEGSKA (reference sequence). V gave up 4 bases and J gave up 0 bases, with 15 bases separating them. The CDR3 consists of 15 residues. CDR3: CSAKNKGQLNTEAFF. Here the CDR3 DNA reads TGCAGTGCTAAAAATAAAGGACAGCTGAACACTGAAGCTTTCTTT.

V gene TRBV20-1 combines with J gene TRBJ1-2; D gene unclear. Per the germline V gene, CDR1 is DFQATT and CDR2 is SNEGSKA (reference sequence). V dropped 6 bases and J dropped 4 bases, with 18 bases sitting between them. The CDR3 contains 14 residues. The CDR3 reads CSAILRNKSYGYTF. The CDR3 region has the DNA TGCAGTGCCATACTCCGGAACAAATCCTATGGCTACACCTTC.

Remarks on this clonotype: A much larger clone lies a single base off, so this may be a read error. V gene TRBV10-3 combines with J gene TRBJ2-3; D gene unclear. V was shortened by 4 bases and J by 8 bases, with 10 bases between the two germline ends. CDR1 and CDR2 from the germline V gene are ENHRY and SYGVKD. CDR3 length: 12 amino acids. The CDR3 DNA is TGTGCCATCAGTGGAGTGGTTAGTACGCAGTATTTT. It translates to CAISGVVSTQYF.

This clonotype has a count of ten or more. V is TRBV7-2 and J is TRBJ2-1; 8 nucleotides match TRBD2. The germline gives CDR1 SGHTA, CDR2 FQGNSA. CDR3 length: 17 residues. V trimming: 5 bases; J trimming: 0 bases; junction bases outside the gene matches: 9. As DNA, the CDR3 is TGTGCCAGCAGCCATTTCGGAGCGGGAGTCTCCTACAATGAGCAGTTCTTC. It specifies CASSHFGAGVSYNEQFF.

This clonotype has a handful of counts. V is TRBV6-1 and J is TRBJ1-4; TRBD1 aligns across 8 bases. Germline lookup yields CDR1 MNHNS and CDR2 SASEGT. Trimming at V came to 4 bases and at J to 4 bases, leaving 8 bases not matched to a gene. The CDR3 runs to 16 residues. This chain's CDR3 is CASSAGQGLGNEKLFF. For the CDR3, the DNA is TGTGCCAGCAGTGCAGGACAGGGCTTGGGTAATGAAAAACTGTTTTTT.

The sample holds a few counts of this clonotype. This chain joins TRBV20-1 and TRBJ1-2; 9 bases match TRBD1. Germline-derived CDR1 and CDR2 are DFQATT and SNEGSKA (reference sequence). The J segment lost 5 bases and the V segment lost 3 bases, leaving 7 bases of the junction unmatched. The CDR3 runs to 14 residues. The CDR3 is CSARPTGGSYGYTF. CDR3 sequence (DNA): TGCAGTGCTAGGCCGACAGGGGGGTCGTATGGCTACACCTTC.

This clonotype was counted ten times or more. J is TRBJ2-2 and V is TRBV28, with 7 bases fitting TRBD2. This CDR3 spans 15 amino acids. The germline CDR1 and CDR2 sequences are MDHEN and SYDVKM. With 8 bases clipped from V and 4 bases from J, the junction kept 10 bases outside the gene matches. The CDR3 here is CASGIAGLSTGELFF. The CDR3 region has the DNA TGTGCCAGCGGAATAGCGGGCCTAAGCACCGGGGAGCTGTTTTTT.

This clonotype was seen more than once but under ten times. The V and J genes are TRBV27 and TRBJ1-2; possible D gene TRBD1, 5 bases. This CDR3 contains 15 residues. Germline V gene data show CDR1 as MNHEY and CDR2 as SMNVEV (reference sequence). Trimming left V 3 bases short and J 1 base short, with 12 bases between. CDR3 sequence reads: CASSFQGSGNYGYTF. CDR3 in DNA: TGTGCCAGCAGTTTCCAGGGAAGCGGTAACTATGGCTACACCTTC.